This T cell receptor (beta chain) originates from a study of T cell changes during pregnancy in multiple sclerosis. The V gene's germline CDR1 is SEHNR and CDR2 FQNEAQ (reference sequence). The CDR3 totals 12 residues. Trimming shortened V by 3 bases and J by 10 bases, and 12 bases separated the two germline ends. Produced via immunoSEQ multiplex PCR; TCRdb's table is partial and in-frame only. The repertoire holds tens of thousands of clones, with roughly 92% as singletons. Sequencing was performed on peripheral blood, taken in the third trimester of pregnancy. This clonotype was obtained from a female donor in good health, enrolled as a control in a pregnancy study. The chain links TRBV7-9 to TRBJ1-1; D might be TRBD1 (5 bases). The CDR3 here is CASSLGEDGAFF. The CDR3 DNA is TGTGCCAGCAGCTTGGGGGAGGATGGAGCTTTCTTT.